These 26 T cell receptor beta chains share one sample of origin, sequenced in a study of metastatic and nonmetastatic thyroid tumors. Not a single patient had been given any form of treatment at any point before undergoing thyroid surgery. From the PCR reads, TCRdb re-called clones with MiXCR. The profile shows roughly 20,000 clones, approximately 35% of them singletons. Sequencing was carried out using tumor tissue. These TCRs come from a female donor with papillary thyroid cancer or a benign thyroid nodule (not recorded which). Some clones in this sample may be carry-over from other donors' samples.

This chain connects TRBV30 to TRBJ2-1, with D perhaps assigned TRBD1 or TRBD2 (5 bases each). The CDR3 extends over 12 amino acids. V was trimmed by 3 bases and J by 2 bases, leaving 5 bases between them. CDR1 is GTSNPN, CDR2 SVGIG, per germline (reference sequence). CDR3 sequence: CAWRGAYNEQFF. CDR3 in DNA: TGTGCCTGGAGGGGGGCCTACAATGAGCAGTTCTTC.

This clone is a singleton in its sample. The rearrangement links TRBV11-2 to TRBJ2-7, with D unclear. V dropped 7 bases and J dropped 0 bases, with 4 bases sitting between them. Germline V gives CDR1 SGHAT, CDR2 FQNNGV. The CDR3 is made up of 11 amino acids. The CDR3 bases are TGTGCCAGCACCAACTCCTACGAGCAGTACTTC. Its translation: CASTNSYEQYF.

This clone was detected only a few times. The chain uses TRBV6-1 and TRBJ1-3; TRBD1 matches at 7 bases. V lost 4 bases, J lost 2 bases, and 5 bases stayed unmatched. The V gene's germline CDR1 is MNHNS and CDR2 SASEGT. The CDR3 has 15 residues. The CDR3 sequence is CASSGQGVTGNTIYF. CDR3 in DNA: TGTGCCAGCAGTGGACAGGGTGTAACTGGAAACACCATATATTTT.

This clone turned up a few times. The gene calls are TRBV20-1 and TRBJ2-1; a possible D gene is TRBD2 (5 bases). The germline V and J ends were trimmed by 5 bases and 8 bases, with 19 bases remaining between them. The CDR3 is made up of 14 amino acids. The germline V gene has CDR1 DFQATT and CDR2 SNEGSKA (reference sequence). The CDR3 loop is CSAPGKGYMDEQFF. In DNA, the CDR3 is TGCAGTGCTCCCGGGAAGGGTTATATGGATGAGCAGTTCTTC.

This clone was counted only a few times. The chain combines TRBV6-1 with TRBJ1-3, with D possibly matching TRBD1 (6 bases). V lost 4 bases and J lost 0, with 7 bases in between. In germline, CDR1 is MNHNS, CDR2 SASEGT. The CDR3 runs to 14 residues. The CDR3 here is CASSGGGSGNTIYF. For the CDR3, the DNA is TGTGCCAGCAGTGGAGGGGGCTCTGGAAACACCATATATTTT.

V and J are TRBV5-6 and TRBJ1-6; D perhaps matches TRBD1 (5 bases). V lost 4 bases and J 7 bases, leaving 15 bases between the germline ends. Germline V lookup: CDR1 SGHDT, CDR2 YYEEEE. This CDR3 is built from 15 residues. In nucleotides, the CDR3 is TGTGCCAGCAGCCTTGGGGGGGACCTAAATTCACCCCTCCACTTT. Translating it yields CASSLGGDLNSPLHF.

This clone was counted only a few times. This chain connects TRBV6-2 or TRBV6-3 to TRBJ2-7; D may be TRBD2 (7 bases). V was clipped by 8 bases and J by 5 bases, with 19 bases between them. This CDR3 comprises 14 residues. CDR1 is MNHEY and CDR2 is SVGEGT in the germline V gene. CDR3: CASERGGGNDEQYF. In nucleotides, the CDR3 is TGTGCCAGCGAGAGGGGGGGGGGCAACGACGAGCAGTACTTC.

The V gene is TRBV4-1, the J gene TRBJ1-2; 7 bases are shared with TRBD1. The CDR3 is made up of 14 amino acids. Per germline, CDR1 MGHRA and CDR2 YSYEKL. The ends lost 4 bases at V and 8 bases at J; junction bases unmatched: 10. The CDR3 loop is CASSLQTGRWGYTF. In DNA, the CDR3 is TGCGCCAGCAGCCTACAGACAGGGCGGTGGGGCTACACCTTC.

The gene calls are TRBV6-1 and TRBJ2-2; unclear D gene. This CDR3 has 13 amino acids. V dropped 3 bases and J dropped 8 bases, with 10 bases sitting between them. CDR1 is MNHNS and CDR2 is SASEGT in the germline V gene. The CDR3 sequence is CASSDSIRGELFF. The CDR3 DNA follows: TGTGCCAGCAGTGACTCAATAAGGGGGGAGCTGTTTTTT.

This clone was seen a few times. The chain is built from TRBV9 and TRBJ2-1, with D tentatively TRBD1 or TRBD2 (5 bases each). Germline V lookup: CDR1 SGDLS, CDR2 YYNGEE. Trimming took off 4 bases at V and 2 bases at J, with 13 bases between the two ends. This CDR3 region has 15 residues. CDR3 nucleotide sequence: TGTGCCAGCAGCAGCCGGGACGCCCCCTACAATGAGCAGTTCTTC. Its translation: CASSSRDAPYNEQFF. Full variable domain (outside the CDR3, taken from reference TRBV9 and TRBJ2-1): DSGVTQTPKHLITATGQRVTLRCSPRSGDLSVYWYQQSLDQGLQFLIQYYNGEERAKGNILERFSAQQFPDLHSELNLSSLELGDSALYFCASSSRDAPYNEQFFGPGTRLTVL.

This rearrangement joins TRBV6-1 to TRBJ1-5; 7 bases map to TRBD1. The CDR3 is made up of 14 amino acids. CDR1 and CDR2 from the germline V gene are MNHNS and SASEGT. V shed 5 bases, J shed 3 bases, and the junction held 4 bases outside the gene matches. In DNA, the CDR3 is TGTGCCAGCAGTCCCGGACAGGACAATCAGCCCCAGCATTTT. Its protein is CASSPGQDNQPQHF.

This clone was seen only a few times. The chain has TRBV27 and TRBJ2-7, with D tentatively TRBD1 or TRBD2 (5 bases each). CDR1 and CDR2 from the germline V gene are MNHEY and SMNVEV (reference sequence). CDR3 size: 16 residues. Trimming removed 6 bases at V and 8 bases at J, with 26 bases between. This chain's CDR3 is CASSKTSLRAGNKQYF. The CDR3 DNA follows: TGTGCCAGCAGCAAAACCTCCCTGAGGGCAGGGAATAAGCAGTACTTC.

This clone was picked up a small number of times. J is TRBJ2-2 and V is TRBV24-1; D might be TRBD1 (6 bases). V was clipped by 9 bases and J by 10 bases, with 20 bases between them. The CDR3 is 14 amino acids. Germline V gene lookup returns CDR1 KGHDR and CDR2 SFDVKD. The CDR3 spells CATAVGQRAEELFF. CDR3 sequence (DNA): TGTGCCACCGCGGTTGGACAGAGGGCGGAGGAGCTGTTTTTT.

The rearrangement uses TRBV2 and TRBJ2-7; TRBD2 might be the D (6 bases). The CDR3 spans 14 residues. The V end was cut by 11 bases, the J end by 4 bases, with 21 bases between. Per the germline V gene, CDR1 is SNHLY and CDR2 is FYNNEI. CDR3 DNA sequence: TGTGCCTGCAAACCGGGAGTAATATTGTACGAGCAGTACTTC. Its translation: CACKPGVILYEQYF.

This clone was recorded a few times. J is TRBJ2-3 and V is TRBV6-1, with D unclear. V lost 3 bases to trimming and J lost 6 bases, with 16 bases between them. The CDR3 length is 15 residues. CDR1 and CDR2 from the germline V gene are MNHNS and SASEGT. CDR3 nucleotides: TGTGCCAGCAGTGAGGAAACCGGTAGCTGGGATACGCAGTATTTT. Translating it yields CASSEETGSWDTQYF.

The chain employs TRBV20-1 and TRBJ1-5, with D possibly matching TRBD1 (5 bases). Germline V gene data show CDR1 as DFQATT and CDR2 as SNEGSKA (reference sequence). V lost 5 bases, J lost 6 bases, and 11 bases lay in between. This CDR3 is built from 12 residues. The DNA for the CDR3 is TGCAGTGCTCGGACTGGGGGTCAGCCCCAGCATTTT. This encodes CSARTGGQPQHF.

The chain is built from TRBV5-4 and TRBJ2-1; 14 bases fit TRBD2. Germline trimming cut 0 bases from V and 10 bases from J; bases unmatched to any gene: 9. CDR1 is SGHNT and CDR2 is YYREEE in the germline V gene (reference sequence). The CDR3 is 17 amino acids. In DNA form, the CDR3 reads TGTGCCAGCAGCTTGGGGCGTGGACTAGCGGGGGGCAGGGAGCAGTTCTTC. Its translation is CASSLGRGLAGGREQFF. The whole variable domain, remainder taken from reference TRBV5-4 and TRBJ2-1, is ETGVTQSPTHLIKTRGQQVTLRCSSQSGHNTVSWYQQALGQGPQFIFQYYREEENGRGNFPPRFSGLQFPNYSSELNVNALELDDSALYLCASSLGRGLAGGREQFFGPGTRLTVL.

The gene calls are TRBV28 and TRBJ1-1, with D maybe TRBD1 (6 bases). There are 19 residues in the CDR3. Trimming took 2 bases from V and 1 from J, leaving 23 bases between them. In germline, CDR1 is MDHEN, CDR2 SYDVKM. The CDR3 sequence is CASSLLFGPGAQRNTEAFF. CDR3 in DNA: TGTGCCAGCAGTTTACTCTTTGGCCCGGGGGCGCAAAGGAACACTGAAGCTTTCTTT.

This clone was counted a few times. CDR3 nucleotides: TGTGCCAGCACCTCCTCTAGGGAGGGCAATCAGCCCCAGCATTTT. It is translated as CASTSSREGNQPQHF. This sequence joins TRBV28 and TRBJ1-5; D remains ambiguous. This CDR3 contains 15 residues. V dropped 7 bases and J dropped 2 bases, with 15 bases sitting between them. Germline lookup yields CDR1 MDHEN and CDR2 SYDVKM.

The table lists this clone with a few counts. This sequence joins TRBV27 and TRBJ2-3; D perhaps matches TRBD1 (6 bases). The germline gives CDR1 MNHEY, CDR2 SMNVEV (reference sequence). Trimming removed 6 bases from V and 5 bases from J, with 12 bases in between. The CDR3 runs to 13 residues. Here the CDR3 reads CASSRGGGDTQYF. CDR3 coding DNA: TGTGCCAGCAGCCGAGGGGGTGGAGATACGCAGTATTTT.

V is TRBV28 and J is TRBJ2-7, with D unclear. Germline-derived CDR1 and CDR2 are MDHEN and SYDVKM. The germline V and J ends were trimmed by 10 bases and 5 bases, with 24 bases remaining between them. This CDR3 is 15 amino acids long. This CDR3 reads CAIGEDGSDVNEQYF. The DNA for the CDR3 is TGTGCCATCGGTGAGGACGGCAGCGACGTGAACGAGCAGTACTTC.

The V and J genes are TRBV20-1 and TRBJ2-1; either TRBD1 or TRBD2 may supply D (5 bases each). CDR3 length equals 17 residues. Trimming cost V 1 base and J 0 bases, with 16 bases left between them. Looked up from germline, CDR1 is DFQATT and CDR2 is SNEGSKA (reference sequence). The CDR3 sequence is CSARVSGMGSSYNEQFF. The DNA for the CDR3 is TGCAGTGCTAGAGTGTCAGGGATGGGGAGCTCCTACAATGAGCAGTTCTTC.

This clone was seen only a few times. The chain is built from TRBV6-1 and TRBJ2-5; 7 bases line up with TRBD2. The CDR3 has 15 amino acids. Germline V gene data show CDR1 as MNHNS and CDR2 as SASEGT. V shed 2 bases, J shed 2 bases, and the junction held 5 bases outside the gene matches. The CDR3 is CASSENPSGQETQYF. In DNA, the CDR3 is TGTGCCAGCAGTGAAAACCCTAGCGGTCAAGAGACCCAGTACTTC.

This clone was found a few times. The chain employs TRBV6-2 or TRBV6-3 and TRBJ2-7; 8 nucleotides agree with TRBD2. The V segment lost 4 bases and the J segment 5 bases; nucleotides outside the gene matches: 13. This CDR3 has 16 amino acids. Germline V gene data show CDR1 as MNHEY and CDR2 as SVGEGT. The CDR3 bases are TGTGCCAGCAGTTCCCCACTACCTGGACTAGCCCACGAGCAGTACTTC. It specifies CASSSPLPGLAHEQYF.

The gene calls are TRBV15 and TRBJ2-3; 8 bases are a match to TRBD2. V shed 0 bases, J shed 0 bases, and the junction held 17 bases outside the gene matches. Germline CDR1 LNHNV, CDR2 YYDKDF (reference sequence). The CDR3 runs 21 residues. The CDR3 here is CATSRDWRGSGRPPSTDTQYF. The DNA of the CDR3 is TGTGCCACCAGCAGAGATTGGAGGGGCAGCGGGAGACCACCTAGCACAGATACGCAGTATTTT.

This clone was seen a few times. The rearrangement uses TRBV27 and TRBJ2-1, with 8 nucleotides matching TRBD2. The V segment lost 7 bases and the J segment 9 bases; nucleotides outside the gene matches: 17. CDR1 is MNHEY, CDR2 SMNVEV, per germline (reference sequence). The CDR3 covers 16 residues. The CDR3 coding sequence is TGTGCCAGCAAAGGGTATCCAGCGGGAGTTATCGGTGAGCAGTTCTTC. This codes for CASKGYPAGVIGEQFF.